A selection of T cell receptor beta chains follows, all from one sample in a study of cytomegalovirus exposure and HLA in healthy donors. Clones were sequenced by immunoSEQ multiplex PCR, and TCRdb holds only the in-frame ones, with some missing. The sample has about 120,000 clones; about three quarters are singletons. What was sequenced was PBMCs. Receptor source: a man aged 25-45 years in good health and CMV-seronegative. Both conserved end residues are part of each CDR3. Each record gives: J gene, clone size, V gene, D gene, CDR3 protein, CDR3 DNA. The D gene is left open where the match is weak. Expanded clones are given a class, and other clones once, few, many or no size at all.

TRBJ2-7 | NA | TRBV10-2 | TRBD2 | CASSELEERGEAYEQYF | TGCGCCAGCAGTGAGCTTGAAGAGCGGGGGGAAGCCTACGAGCAGTACTTC
TRBJ2-7 | NA | TRBV18 | TRBD1 | CASSPDRLEQYF | TGTGCCAGCTCGCCGGACAGGCTCGAGCAGTACTTC
TRBJ1-4 | NA | TRBV29-1 | NA | CSVGPGGLGEKLFF | TGCAGCGTGGGCCCGGGGGGGCTGGGTGAAAAACTGTTTTTT
TRBJ2-1 | NA | TRBV18 | TRBD1 | CASFSGGWGEQFF | TGTGCCAGCTTTTCAGGGGGCTGGGGTGAGCAGTTCTTC
TRBJ2-3 | NA | TRBV7-9 | TRBD2 | CSSSFRLAGAEYTQYF | TGTTCCAGCAGCTTCCGACTAGCGGGGGCAGAGTATACGCAGTATTTT
TRBJ2-7 | NA | TRBV11-2 | TRBD2 | CASSPGLAGSYEQYF | TGTGCCAGCAGCCCCGGACTAGCGGGATCCTACGAGCAGTACTTC
TRBJ1-6 | NA | TRBV30 | NA | CAWSVLGSPLHF | TGTGCCTGGAGTGTACTCGGTTCACCCCTCCACTTT
TRBJ1-3 | NA | TRBV14 | TRBD1 | CASSQDEGQVNSGNTIYF | TGTGCCAGCAGCCAAGACGAAGGACAGGTTAACTCTGGAAACACCATATATTTT
TRBJ2-5 | NA | TRBV18 | TRBD1 | CASSPGAGGEETQYF | TGTGCCAGCTCACCCGGCGCAGGGGGCGAAGAGACCCAGTACTTC
TRBJ1-4 | NA | TRBV5-6 | NA | CASSSQGMGEKLFF | TGTGCCAGCAGCTCCCAGGGGATGGGTGAAAAACTGTTTTTT
TRBJ1-2 | NA | TRBV5-6 | TRBD1 | CASTLEGGQGDLGYTF | TGTGCCAGCACTTTGGAGGGGGGACAGGGCGACCTTGGCTACACCTTC
TRBJ1-6 | NA | TRBV7-2 | NA | CASSFAGTNSPLHF | TGTGCCAGCAGCTTCGCAGGAACTAATTCACCCCTCCACTTT
TRBJ1-1 | NA | TRBV28 | NA | CASTPRTVNTEAFF | TGTGCCAGCACCCCCCGGACAGTGAACACTGAAGCTTTCTTT
TRBJ1-3 | NA | TRBV7-9 | NA | CASSFPISGNTIYF | TGTGCCAGCAGCTTCCCAATCTCTGGAAACACCATATATTTT
TRBJ1-2 | once | TRBV19 | NA | CASSKSRTDDYGYTF | TGTGCCAGTAGTAAATCCCGGACAGACGACTATGGCTACACCTTC
TRBJ2-6 | few | TRBV19 | NA | CASTPEVFPGANVLTF | TGTGCCAGTACCCCGGAGGTTTTTCCTGGGGCCAACGTCCTGACTTTC
TRBJ1-6 | NA | TRBV25-1 | TRBD1 | CASSEFAGGSYNSPLHF | TGTGCCAGCAGTGAATTTGCAGGGGGCTCCTATAATTCACCCCTCCACTTT
TRBJ2-1 | NA | TRBV11-2 | TRBD2 | CASSLGGLAGGEQFF | TGTGCCAGCAGCCTAGGGGGACTAGCGGGTGGGGAGCAGTTCTTC
TRBJ2-1 | NA | TRBV5-1 | NA | CASSLVAGYTYNEQFF | TGCGCCAGCAGCTTGGTGGCGGGGTATACCTACAATGAGCAGTTCTTC
TRBJ2-5 | NA | TRBV5-1 | NA | CASSPGAVTKETQYF | TGCGCCAGCAGCCCTGGGGCAGTCACGAAAGAGACCCAGTACTTC